The entry below gives a single TCR beta chain sequence along with its context. Its specificity is unknown. Expressed TCRB transcripts were sequenced because the entire RNA isolate underwent reverse transcription. This table comes from immunoSEQ multiplex PCR, and its TCRdb copy is limited to in-frame clones, with some not included. The data show 860,000 or so clones, 17% seen once. Germline CDR1 is MNHEY and CDR2 is SVGAGI. Germline trimming cut 4 bases from V and 7 bases from J; bases unmatched to any gene: 8. The CDR3 runs 15 residues. The entry originates in a study of beta chain features in type 1 diabetes. Across the whole study: Age and gender were similar between patients and healthy donors, as were cell yields. Study-level findings and limits: Fewer junction insertions and more nucleotide deletions appeared in type 1 diabetes patients.

Sequencing was done on a sample of naive CD4+ T cells from blood. The receptor's source is a young woman in good health. This chain joins TRBV6-5 and TRBJ2-1, with 9 bases that match TRBD1. The CDR3: CASSSPGQGFNEQFF. CDR3 nucleotides: TGTGCCAGCAGTTCGCCGGGACAGGGTTTTAATGAGCAGTTCTTC.